This TCR beta chain was found in a study of blood T cell repertoires in COVID-19. V was shortened by 4 bases and J by 0 bases, with 17 bases between the two germline ends. Germline CDR1 SGHRS, CDR2 YFSETQ. The CDR3 spans 16 residues. The protocol was immunoSEQ multiplex PCR, while the TCRdb copy is restricted to in-frame clones and leaves out a portion. The sample comprises about 190,000 clones, 70% to 90% of which are singletons, and 2.9% rests with the top ten. This sequence originates from a young woman with active or convalescent COVID-19. The gene calls are TRBV5-1 and TRBJ2-7; no reliable D call. The sequenced sample consisted of peripheral blood. This chain's CDR3 is CASSLTLAANSYEQYF. CDR3 coding DNA: TGCGCCAGCAGCCTGACTCTGGCGGCCAACTCCTACGAGCAGTACTTC.